This T cell receptor (beta chain) emerged from a study of T-cell memory formation after mild COVID-19. The overall study: The two donors had largely donor-specific TCR clusters. Findings of the study overall: Mostly located in CM and EM were contracting CD4+ clones, with contracting CD8+ clones located in EMRA.

Barcoded TCR alpha and TCR beta cDNA libraries with UMIs came from 5'RACE using constant-segment primers. TCRdb passed the 5' RACE reads through MiXCR, listing each CDR3 protein once. This table has hundreds of thousands of distinct CDR3 sequences, around 24% appearing once. The CDR3 runs 16 residues. CDR1 and CDR2 from the germline V gene are LNHNV and YYDKDF (reference sequence). After removal of 0 bases from V and 3 bases from J, the junction contained 4 bases not matched to a gene. This clonotype was picked up a small number of times. The antigen remains undetermined. The chain is built from TRBV15 and TRBJ2-4; the match to TRBD2 covers 8 bases. Sequenced input: PBMCs or a T cell subset sorted from them (not recorded which). The sequence came from an adult woman who had mild COVID-19 (a few samples of this study predate the infection). Cell type and time point are not known. CDR3 region: CATSRDSSGDKNIQYF. The CDR3 nucleotides are TGTGCCACCAGCAGAGACAGTAGCGGGGACAAAAACATTCAGTACTTC.